Below are 7 T cell receptor beta chains sequenced from a single sample in a study of cytomegalovirus exposure and HLA in healthy donors. The PCR used 60 Vbeta and 13 Jbeta primers. Measured with immunoSEQ multiplex PCR; TCRdb has only the in-frame clones, and not every one. The sample has more than 85,000 clones; more than 60% are singletons. What was sequenced was PBMCs. Source of these receptors: a young woman in good health and CMV-seropositive.

In its sample, this clone was seen a few times. V is TRBV7-9 and J is TRBJ2-7; D gene unclear. The CDR3 is made up of 13 amino acids. Trimming removed 5 bases at V and 4 bases at J, with 12 bases between. The germline V gene has CDR1 SEHNR and CDR2 FQNEAQ (reference sequence). The CDR3 protein is CASSPLTRYEQYF. Here the CDR3 DNA reads TGTGCCAGCAGCCCTCTCACCCGGTACGAGCAGTACTTC.

This clone was observed a handful of times. The chain is built from TRBV10-3 and TRBJ1-3; D not certain. V was clipped by 1 base and J by 4 bases, with 5 bases between them. Germline loops: CDR1 ENHRY, CDR2 SYGVKD. CDR3 length equals 13 residues. CDR3 coding DNA: TGTGCCATCAGTGAGTTCGGGGGAAACACCATATATTTT. Translated: CAISEFGGNTIYF.

The chain carries TRBV2 and TRBJ2-7; 9 bases align to TRBD1. J was trimmed by 2 bases and V by 2 bases; bases with no gene match: 1. CDR1 and CDR2 (germline): SNHLY, FYNNEI. CDR3 length equals 14 residues. The CDR3 bases are TGTGCCAGCAGTGAACACAGGGGGCCCTACGAGCAGTACTTC. This translates into CASSEHRGPYEQYF.

V usage is TRBV9 and J usage is TRBJ1-1; 8 bases are a match to TRBD1. The CDR3 contains 14 residues. The germline CDR1 and CDR2 sequences are SGDLS and YYNGEE. J gave up 1 base and V 2 bases, and 1 base lay outside the gene matches. Here the CDR3 reads CASSVGQANTEAFF. Written as DNA, the CDR3 is TGTGCCAGCAGCGTGGGACAGGCGAACACTGAAGCTTTCTTT.

This rearrangement joins TRBV10-2 to TRBJ1-5; D is perhaps TRBD1 (6 bases). Trimming took off 0 bases at V and 7 bases at J, with 7 bases between the two ends. Germline CDR1 is WSHSY and CDR2 is SAAADI. The CDR3 has 13 amino acids. Here the CDR3 reads CASSESQGQPQHF. For the CDR3, the DNA is TGCGCCAGCAGTGAGTCTCAGGGGCAGCCCCAGCATTTT.

The chain joins TRBV6-5 to TRBJ2-7; 7 bases are a match to TRBD2. The V gene end was trimmed by 2 bases and the J gene end by 4 bases; junction bases not matched to a gene: 5. CDR1 and CDR2 (germline): MNHEY, SVGAGI. This CDR3 comprises 14 residues. CDR3 sequence reads: CASSYPREGYEQYF. The CDR3 DNA reads TGTGCCAGCAGTTACCCCAGGGAGGGATACGAGCAGTACTTC.

The J gene is TRBJ2-5, the V gene TRBV19; 7 positions agree with TRBD2. CDR1 LNHDA and CDR2 SQIVND come from the germline V gene (reference sequence). The CDR3 is made up of 15 amino acids. V shed 4 bases, J shed 5 bases, and the junction held 10 bases outside the gene matches. The CDR3 here is CASSTSWGSGETQYF. The DNA for the CDR3 is TGTGCCAGTAGTACTTCCTGGGGTAGCGGGGAGACCCAGTACTTC.